Shown below are 26 T cell receptor beta chains from a single sample sequenced in a study of blood T cell repertoires in COVID-19. TCRdb keeps only in-frame clones here, not all; method: immunoSEQ multiplex PCR. The data show under 200,000 clones, 70% to 90% seen once. The sequencing input was PBMCs or T cells enriched from blood (not recorded which). The receptors originated from a woman between 18 and 30 years old who had recovered from COVID-19.

This clone showed up just once. The chain uses TRBV27 and TRBJ2-2, with 7 bases that match TRBD2. Germline V lookup: CDR1 MNHEY, CDR2 SMNVEV (reference sequence). This CDR3 is 18 amino acids long. V shed 0 bases and J 0 bases; nucleotides not matched to a gene: 7. CDR3 sequence (DNA): TGTGCCAGCAGTTTATCGCGCCAGGCGGGAGCGAACACCGGGGAGCTGTTTTTT. This gives the protein CASSLSRQAGANTGELFF.

The V and J genes are TRBV28 and TRBJ2-5; possibly TRBD1 for D (6 bases). CDR1 and CDR2 from the germline V gene are MDHEN and SYDVKM. The CDR3 totals 14 residues. Trimming took off 3 bases at V and 2 bases at J, with 10 bases between the two ends. For the CDR3, the DNA is TGTGCCAGCAGTTTCCTCGGACAGCAAGAGACCCAGTACTTC. Protein sequence: CASSFLGQQETQYF.

This chain links TRBV4-2 with TRBJ2-1, with 10 nucleotides matching TRBD2. Unmatched junction bases numbered 13, after V lost 2 bases and J lost 9 bases. The CDR3 contains 17 residues. Germline V gene lookup returns CDR1 LGHNA and CDR2 YNFKEQ. The CDR3 loop is CASSQILSGRGPGEQFF. In DNA form, the CDR3 reads TGTGCCAGCAGCCAAATCTTAAGCGGGAGGGGCCCGGGTGAGCAGTTCTTC.

This clone has only a few counts. The gene calls are TRBV28 and TRBJ1-3; possible D gene TRBD1, 6 bases. The germline V and J ends were trimmed by 5 bases and 4 bases, with 27 bases remaining between them. There are 19 residues in the CDR3. CDR1 is MDHEN, CDR2 SYDVKM, per germline. The CDR3 loop is CASSLPGRGNRARGNTIYF. CDR3 DNA: TGTGCCAGCAGTCTACCCGGGAGGGGGAACAGGGCCAGAGGAAACACCATATATTTT.

The chain recombines TRBV6-2 or TRBV6-3 with TRBJ2-3; D gene unclear. From germline, CDR1 is MNHEY and CDR2 SVGEGT. This CDR3 comprises 13 residues. V was shortened by 6 bases and J by 2 bases, with 9 bases between the two germline ends. The chain's CDR3 is CASSLTYTDTQYF. CDR3 in DNA: TGTGCCAGCAGCCTAACCTACACAGATACGCAGTATTTT.

In DNA, the CDR3 is TGCGCCATTTCACACAAGCCCGGGACAGACACCGATAGCAATCAGCCCCAGCATTTT. Translated: CAISHKPGTDTDSNQPQHF. This chain links TRBV5-1 with TRBJ1-5, with 7 nucleotides matching TRBD1. J lost 0 bases, V lost 9 bases, and 21 bases had no gene match. There are 19 residues in the CDR3. The germline V gene encodes CDR1 SGHRS and CDR2 YFSETQ.

The V call is TRBV28, the J call TRBJ1-2; TRBD1 might be the D (6 bases). Germline CDR1 reads MDHEN; CDR2 reads SYDVKM. The CDR3 runs 14 residues. V lost 8 bases to trimming and J lost 4 bases, with 17 bases between them. CDR3 loop: CASSPGGRGYGYTF. The CDR3 DNA is TGTGCCAGCTCCCCGGGGGGCAGGGGCTATGGCTACACCTTC.

V gene TRBV27 combines with J gene TRBJ2-1, with D tentatively TRBD2 (6 bases). From germline, CDR1 is MNHEY and CDR2 SMNVEV (reference sequence). The CDR3 has 17 amino acids. V was trimmed by 0 bases and J by 10 bases, leaving 22 bases between them. CDR3 DNA sequence: TGTGCCAGCAGTTTATCGAGGGTGCGGGGTTTACAATGGGAGCAGTTCTTC. The encoded protein is CASSLSRVRGLQWEQFF.

In this sample, this clone turned up once. The chain joins TRBV9 to TRBJ2-3, with D unresolved. The CDR3 totals 15 residues. Germline V lookup: CDR1 SGDLS, CDR2 YYNGEE. Trimming shortened V by 4 bases and J by 0 bases, and 12 bases separated the two germline ends. CDR3 in DNA: TGTGCCAGCAGCCTATTCAGCGCGAGCACAGATACGCAGTATTTT. Its translation is CASSLFSASTDTQYF.

V is TRBV30 and J is TRBJ2-2; 7 bases fit TRBD2. Per germline, CDR1 GTSNPN and CDR2 SVGIG (reference sequence). The ends lost 5 bases at V and 6 bases at J; junction bases unmatched: 9. The CDR3 is 14 amino acids. CDR3 amino acids: CAWALNRGAGELFF. CDR3 bases: TGTGCCTGGGCCCTCAACCGGGGGGCCGGGGAGCTGTTTTTT.

The rearrangement links TRBV29-1 to TRBJ2-3; D uncertain. This CDR3 comprises 13 residues. Germline values: CDR1 SQVTM, CDR2 ANQGSEA. V lost 1 base, J lost 6 bases, and 11 bases lay in between. The CDR3 loop reads CSVEVYSLDTQYF. In DNA, the CDR3 is TGCAGCGTTGAAGTCTACAGCCTCGATACGCAGTATTTT.

This clone has a single count. V is TRBV30 and J is TRBJ1-2; 7 bases are a match to TRBD1. The ends lost 3 bases at V and 4 bases at J; junction bases unmatched: 8. Germline V gives CDR1 GTSNPN, CDR2 SVGIG (reference sequence). This CDR3 contains 14 residues. The chain's CDR3 is CAWRGPGQPYGYTF. The CDR3 nucleotides are TGTGCCTGGAGAGGTCCGGGACAGCCCTATGGCTACACCTTC.

The chain joins TRBV7-9 to TRBJ2-7, with TRBD1 as a possible D gene (6 bases). The CDR3 totals 12 residues. Germline CDR1 is SEHNR and CDR2 is FQNEAQ (reference sequence). V lost 4 bases and J lost 7, with 11 bases in between. The CDR3 region has the DNA TGTGCCAGCAGCTCTCAGGGGCGGGAGCAGTACTTC. Translating gives CASSSQGREQYF.

The chain has TRBV5-4 and TRBJ1-2, with a tentative D call TRBD1 (5 bases). The germline CDR1 and CDR2 sequences are SGHNT and YYREEE (reference sequence). The CDR3 extends over 14 amino acids. Trimming stripped 3 bases from V and 5 bases from J, with 14 bases between. The DNA for the CDR3 is TGTGCCAGCAGCTCCGACAAGGGGTCATATGGCTACACCTTC. This sequence encodes CASSSDKGSYGYTF.

The chain links TRBV18 to TRBJ2-7, with D possibly being TRBD2 (5 bases). There are 16 residues in the CDR3. Trimming took 5 bases from V and 4 from J, leaving 21 bases between them. From germline, CDR1 is KGHSH and CDR2 LQKENI. CDR3 nucleotide sequence: TGTGCCAGCTCAACGAACCAGGCACCGCGAGGGTACGAGCAGTACTTC. The encoded protein is CASSTNQAPRGYEQYF.

This chain uses TRBV4-2 with TRBJ1-1; perhaps TRBD1 as D (6 bases). The germline V and J ends were trimmed by 0 bases and 8 bases, with 19 bases remaining between them. The CDR3 contains 16 residues. Germline CDR1 and CDR2: LGHNA and YNFKEQ. CDR3 coding DNA: TGTGCCAGCAGCCAAGATCGTGGGGCAGGGGTCGGCGAAGCTTTCTTT. Its translation: CASSQDRGAGVGEAFF.

V gene TRBV28 combines with J gene TRBJ1-2, with D possibly matching TRBD1 (6 bases). Germline lookup yields CDR1 MDHEN and CDR2 SYDVKM. This CDR3 spans 13 amino acids. Trimming cost V 5 bases and J 8 bases, with 15 bases left between them. The CDR3 spells CASSTVRTEGYTF. CDR3 coding DNA: TGTGCCAGCAGTACGGTAAGGACAGAAGGCTACACCTTC.

The chain is built from TRBV7-9 and TRBJ1-2, with D perhaps matching TRBD1 (6 bases). V gave up 3 bases and J gave up 8 bases, with 28 bases separating them. Per the germline V gene, CDR1 is SEHNR and CDR2 is FQNEAQ (reference sequence). The CDR3 consists of 18 residues. The CDR3 DNA follows: TGTGCCAGCAGCTTCATTACGGGCGAACAGGGTTCGGCTTGGGGCTACACCTTC. As protein: CASSFITGEQGSAWGYTF.

The chain is built from TRBV6-1 and TRBJ2-3; TRBD2 agrees at 10 bases. After removal of 1 base from V and 5 bases from J, the junction contained 18 bases not matched to a gene. This CDR3 is 20 amino acids long. Germline CDR1 MNHNS, CDR2 SASEGT. CDR3 residues: CASSEGGGSGRPPGGDTQYF. CDR3 coding DNA: TGTGCCAGCAGTGAAGGAGGCGGTAGCGGGAGGCCTCCGGGTGGAGATACGCAGTATTTT.

J is TRBJ1-2 and V is TRBV18, with D unclear. This CDR3 spans 15 amino acids. Germline V lookup: CDR1 KGHSH, CDR2 LQKENI. V was clipped by 6 bases and J by 0 bases, with 14 bases between them. In nucleotides, the CDR3 is TGTGCCAGCTCCCCGGTCGACACGGCTAACTATGGCTACACCTTC. Its translation: CASSPVDTANYGYTF. Full variable domain (remainder filled in from reference TRBV18 and TRBJ1-2): NAGVMQNPRHLVRRRGQEARLRCSPMKGHSHVYWYRQLPEEGLKFMVYLQKENIIDESGMPKERFSAEFPKEGPSILRIQQVVRGDSAAYFCASSPVDTANYGYTFGSGTRLTVV.

The chain links TRBV27 to TRBJ2-7, with 10 bases aligning to TRBD1. V lost 5 bases, J lost 5 bases, and 6 bases stayed unmatched. The germline CDR1 and CDR2 sequences are MNHEY and SMNVEV (reference sequence). The CDR3 has 14 amino acids. Written as DNA, the CDR3 is TGTGCCAGCAGTCTCCGGGACAGGGGTCACGAGCAGTACTTC. Protein: CASSLRDRGHEQYF.

The chain joins TRBV7-8 to TRBJ2-1, with 7 bases lining up with TRBD2. The length of the CDR3 is 16 residues. Germline V gene lookup returns CDR1 SGHVS and CDR2 FQNEAQ. V trimming: 3 bases; J trimming: 3 bases; junction bases outside the gene matches: 8. DNA of the CDR3: TGTGCCAGCAGCTTCGGCGGGAGAGGTGACTACAATGAGCAGTTCTTC. This encodes CASSFGGRGDYNEQFF.

The J gene is TRBJ2-7, the V gene TRBV27; the match to TRBD2 covers 12 bases. This CDR3 comprises 16 residues. CDR1 is MNHEY, CDR2 SMNVEV, per germline (reference sequence). V gave up 1 base and J gave up 4 bases; unmatched junction bases: 5. This CDR3 reads CASSLLLAGGQYEQYF. CDR3 bases: TGTGCCAGCAGTTTATTGCTAGCGGGAGGGCAATACGAGCAGTACTTC.

In the case of this clone: With a much larger clone just one base away, this may be a read error. The chain uses TRBV27 and TRBJ2-1; 11 nucleotides match TRBD2. The CDR3 loop spans 15 amino acids. Germline assignment: CDR1 MNHEY and CDR2 SMNVEV (reference sequence). Trimming cost V 6 bases and J 3 bases; bases outside gene matches: 4. The DNA for the CDR3 is TGTGCCAGCAGCCCACTAGCGGGAGACTACAATGAGCAGTTCTTC. Translating it yields CASSPLAGDYNEQFF.

The table lists this clone with a count of one. The chain recombines TRBV18 with TRBJ1-3; D is possibly TRBD1 (6 bases). The V gene lost 4 bases and the J gene lost 0 bases, with 13 bases spanning the gap. The germline gives CDR1 KGHSH, CDR2 LQKENI. This CDR3 is 16 amino acids long. The CDR3 loop is CASSLNDRSSGNTIYF. DNA of the CDR3: TGTGCCAGCTCACTTAACGACAGGAGCTCTGGAAACACCATATATTTT.

This chain connects TRBV4-3 to TRBJ1-1, with D possibly matching TRBD1 (5 bases). In germline, CDR1 is LGHNA, CDR2 YSLEER. The CDR3 covers 15 residues. V lost 1 base and J lost 4, with 13 bases in between. In DNA, the CDR3 is TGCGCCAGCAGCCAAGTAGTTTGGGGCGGCACTGAAGCTTTCTTT. Its protein is CASSQVVWGGTEAFF.